These 30 T cell receptor beta chains came from one sample sequenced in a study of blood T cell repertoires in COVID-19. Generated by immunoSEQ multiplex PCR, the TCRdb table keeps only in-frame clones and is missing some. Among about 50,000 clones listed, around nine tenths were seen once. The material sequenced was peripheral blood. Receptors originate from a man aged 50-59 years with active COVID-19.

The V call is TRBV7-3, the J call TRBJ2-3; 11 bases are a match to TRBD2. Germline V CDR1 and CDR2: SGHTA, FQGTGA. The CDR3 is 15 amino acids. V shed 5 bases, J shed 3 bases, and the junction held 4 bases outside the gene matches. In DNA form, the CDR3 reads TGTGCCAGCAGCCGGGGACTAGCGGCAACAGATACGCAGTATTTT. Translation: CASSRGLAATDTQYF.

This chain joins TRBV7-6 and TRBJ2-5; 7 bases fit TRBD2. Germline lookup yields CDR1 SGHVS and CDR2 FNYEAQ. J was trimmed by 1 base and V by 6 bases; bases with no gene match: 5. This CDR3 is 14 amino acids long. CDR3 amino acids: CASSRSGAQETQYF. DNA for the CDR3: TGTGCCAGCAGTCGGAGCGGGGCCCAAGAGACCCAGTACTTC.

This rearrangement joins TRBV5-6 to TRBJ2-1; 10 bases agree with TRBD2. CDR3 length equals 15 residues. CDR1 SGHDT and CDR2 YYEEEE come from the germline V gene. The V and J ends lost 1 base and 5 bases, in that order; junction bases with no gene match: 3. CDR3 residues: CASSLMGTSDNEQFF. DNA of the CDR3: TGTGCCAGCAGCTTGATGGGGACTAGCGACAATGAGCAGTTCTTC.

The chain uses TRBV28 and TRBJ1-2; TRBD1 matches 8 bases. Germline loops: CDR1 MDHEN, CDR2 SYDVKM. CDR3 size: 15 residues. J was trimmed by 1 base and V by 6 bases; bases with no gene match: 7. DNA for the CDR3: TGTGCCAGCAGAACCGGGACAGGACGTAACTATGGCTACACCTTC. As protein: CASRTGTGRNYGYTF.

This chain uses TRBV7-9 with TRBJ2-1; 7 nucleotides align to TRBD1. Germline V gives CDR1 SEHNR, CDR2 FQNEAQ (reference sequence). V gave up 6 bases and J gave up 3 bases; unmatched junction bases: 14. The CDR3 has 17 residues. The CDR3 is CASSPKIRQGSYNEQFF. The DNA of the CDR3 is TGTGCCAGCAGTCCCAAAATACGACAGGGCAGCTACAATGAGCAGTTCTTC.

A remark on this clone: The junction does not match germline at one end; this may be a read error. The rearrangement uses TRBV7-2 and TRBJ2-1, with D possibly being TRBD2 (6 bases). The V gene's germline CDR1 is SGHTA and CDR2 FQGNSA. CDR3 length: 15 amino acids. The CDR3 DNA reads TGTGCCAGCAGCTTAGCCCCCGTTACCGGGACTGCGACGGTCTTC. Its protein is CASSLAPVTGTATVF.

The chain uses TRBV6-1 and TRBJ1-1, with 8 bases lining up with TRBD1. This CDR3 has 16 amino acids. Germline V gene lookup returns CDR1 MNHNS and CDR2 SASEGT. The V segment lost 2 bases and the J segment 2 bases; nucleotides outside the gene matches: 7. Here the CDR3 DNA reads TGTGCCAGCAGTGAACAGGGGGCGGATGGAAACACTGAAGCTTTCTTT. Encoded protein: CASSEQGADGNTEAFF.

The rearrangement uses TRBV6-1 and TRBJ2-3; 9 positions match TRBD2. Trimming removed 3 bases from V and 3 bases from J; junction bases left unmatched: 10. The CDR3 has 17 residues. The germline CDR1 and CDR2 sequences are MNHNS and SASEGT. This chain's CDR3 is CASSERLAGLGTDTQYF. CDR3 DNA sequence: TGTGCCAGCAGTGAGCGGCTAGCGGGATTGGGTACAGATACGCAGTATTTT.

V is TRBV4-1 and J is TRBJ2-7; 10 positions agree with TRBD1. The germline gives CDR1 MGHRA, CDR2 YSYEKL. Trimming cost V 4 bases and J 4 bases; bases outside gene matches: 10. The CDR3 totals 16 residues. CDR3 in amino acids: CASSRYGTGEVYEQYF. The DNA of the CDR3 is TGCGCCAGCAGCCGGTACGGGACAGGGGAAGTGTACGAGCAGTACTTC.

V usage is TRBV2 and J usage is TRBJ1-6; D may be TRBD1 (5 bases). Germline V gene sequence: CDR1 SNHLY, CDR2 FYNNEI. The CDR3 is made up of 15 amino acids. V lost 1 base and J lost 10, with 14 bases in between. The CDR3 sequence is CASSEERGGRSPLHF. For the CDR3, the DNA is TGTGCCAGCAGTGAAGAGCGCGGGGGGAGATCACCCCTCCACTTT.

This sequence joins TRBV27 and TRBJ2-1, with 7 bases identical to TRBD2. Germline CDR1 MNHEY, CDR2 SMNVEV (reference sequence). After removal of 7 bases from V and 7 bases from J, the junction contained 16 bases not matched to a gene. This CDR3 is 16 amino acids long. The CDR3 loop reads CASKRRLGEGKNEQFF. CDR3 bases: TGTGCCAGCAAAAGGAGGTTGGGGGAGGGAAAAAATGAGCAGTTCTTC.

The table lists this clone with a few counts. The chain joins TRBV19 to TRBJ2-7; maybe TRBD2 (6 bases). The CDR3 runs to 13 residues. Germline loops: CDR1 LNHDA, CDR2 SQIVND (reference sequence). The ends were cut back, 7 bases at V and 7 bases at J, with 17 bases in the middle. The CDR3 loop is CASTPSGAGEQYF. The CDR3 DNA reads TGTGCCAGTACCCCCTCCGGGGCGGGGGAGCAGTACTTC.

This clone was found a few times. The J gene is TRBJ1-1, the V gene TRBV7-9, with 7 positions matching TRBD1. CDR3 length equals 17 residues. V was clipped by 6 bases and J by 1 base; unmatched bases: 14. CDR1 is SEHNR and CDR2 is FQNEAQ in the germline V gene (reference sequence). The CDR3 protein is CASRGAYRGEGNTEAFF. CDR3 in DNA: TGTGCCAGCAGAGGAGCCTACAGGGGAGAAGGGAACACTGAAGCTTTCTTT.

This clone has a single count. The chain recombines TRBV19 with TRBJ2-7; TRBD1 matches at 8 bases. The CDR3 runs to 15 residues. Germline V gene sequence: CDR1 LNHDA, CDR2 SQIVND (reference sequence). Trimming took 2 bases from V and 0 from J; bases not matched to a gene: 3. Here the CDR3 reads CASSIQGASSYEQYF. DNA for the CDR3: TGTGCCAGTAGTATACAGGGGGCCAGCTCCTACGAGCAGTACTTC.

The chain carries TRBV4-1 and TRBJ1-2; 8 nucleotides agree with TRBD1. Germline V gene sequence: CDR1 MGHRA, CDR2 YSYEKL. V dropped 4 bases and J dropped 4; count of bases not matched to a gene: 11. This CDR3 has 16 residues. The CDR3 protein is CASSRGGQVLGYGYTF. CDR3 coding DNA: TGCGCCAGCAGCCGGGGGGGACAGGTCTTAGGCTATGGCTACACCTTC.

The genes are TRBV6-5 and TRBJ2-2; possibly TRBD1 for D (5 bases). The V gene lost 6 bases and the J gene lost 7 bases, with 9 bases spanning the gap. CDR1 and CDR2 from the germline V gene are MNHEY and SVGAGI. The length of the CDR3 is 12 residues. The CDR3 spells CASRQVGGELFF. Here the CDR3 DNA reads TGTGCCAGCAGACAGGTGGGCGGGGAGCTGTTTTTT.

The V gene is TRBV18, the J gene TRBJ1-5, with D possibly being TRBD1 (6 bases). Germline assignment: CDR1 KGHSH and CDR2 LQKENI. The CDR3 runs 18 residues. Deletions cut 3 bases from V and 5 bases from J, with 23 bases between. The CDR3 DNA is TGTGCCAGCTCACCTCTCCCCCCCGCCTCCGGGGGGCATCAGCCCCAGCATTTT. This sequence encodes CASSPLPPASGGHQPQHF.

The chain links TRBV27 to TRBJ1-1; 9 bases agree with TRBD1. Germline V CDR1 and CDR2: MNHEY, SMNVEV (reference sequence). The J segment lost 4 bases and the V segment lost 5 bases, leaving 11 bases of the junction unmatched. The CDR3 has 16 residues. For the CDR3, the DNA is TGTGCCAGCAGTACTTCCGGGACAGGGTTATTCACTGAAGCTTTCTTT. Translation gives CASSTSGTGLFTEAFF.

CDR3 nucleotide sequence: TGTGCCACCAGTGACCCACGAGGTGGGGACAGAATGTACGAGCAGTACTTC. Amino acids: CATSDPRGGDRMYEQYF. The chain links TRBV24-1 to TRBJ2-7, with 7 nucleotides matching TRBD1. The V gene's germline CDR1 is KGHDR and CDR2 SFDVKD. The length of the CDR3 is 17 residues. V was pared by 4 bases and J by 4 bases, with 15 bases of the junction left unmatched.

In DNA, the CDR3 is TGTGCCAGCAGCTCAGCCGGGGGGAGGAAGCAGTTCTTC. Its protein is CASSSAGGRKQFF. This rearrangement joins TRBV7-9 to TRBJ2-1; 7 nucleotides agree with TRBD2. The V gene end was trimmed by 4 bases and the J gene end by 11 bases; junction bases not matched to a gene: 8. This CDR3 is built from 13 residues. The germline V gene encodes CDR1 SEHNR and CDR2 FQNEAQ (reference sequence). The full variable domain, with the rest looked up from reference TRBV7-9 and TRBJ2-1, is DTGVSQNPRHKITKRGQNVTFRCDPISEHNRLYWYRQTLGQGPEFLTYFQNEAQLEKSRLLSDRFSAERPKGSFSTLEIQRTEQGDSAMYLCASSSAGGRKQFFGPGTRLTVL.

CDR3 sequence: CASSLAPGQINQPQHF. For the CDR3, the DNA is TGTGCCAGCAGCTTAGCCCCGGGACAGATCAATCAGCCCCAGCATTTT. V and J are TRBV7-8 and TRBJ1-5; 7 bases are a match to TRBD1. After removal of 0 bases from V and 3 bases from J, the junction contained 5 bases not matched to a gene. This CDR3 region has 16 residues. Germline CDR1 is SGHVS and CDR2 is FQNEAQ.

As regards this clone: An end of the junction differs from the germline gene, which may be a read error. CDR3 region: CASSAGGVYGYTF. As DNA, the CDR3 is TGTGCCAGTAGTGCTGGCGGAGTTTATGGCTACACCTTC. The chain links TRBV25-1 to TRBJ1-2; no reliable D call. Germline CDR1 is MGHDK and CDR2 is SYGVNS. This CDR3 is built from 13 residues.

The chain links TRBV5-4 to TRBJ2-7; 8 bases are shared with TRBD1. Losses at the gene ends were 4 bases for V and 3 bases for J; bases not matched to a gene: 9. Germline V gene data show CDR1 as SGHNT and CDR2 as YYREEE (reference sequence). The CDR3 is made up of 15 amino acids. In DNA, the CDR3 is TGTGCCAGCAGCATCCCAGGGGGCGATGTCTACGAGCAGTACTTC. This gives the protein CASSIPGGDVYEQYF.

The chain carries TRBV5-1 and TRBJ2-5; TRBD2 aligns across 12 bases. J lost 2 bases, V lost 3 bases, and 11 bases had no gene match. This CDR3 contains 18 residues. Germline V gene lookup returns CDR1 SGHRS and CDR2 YFSETQ. The CDR3 DNA follows: TGCGCCAGCAGCTCCCCTAGCGGGGGGGACCCCTTTCAAGAGACCCAGTACTTC. This codes for CASSSPSGGDPFQETQYF.

The chain couples TRBV6-2 or TRBV6-3 to TRBJ2-1; TRBD2 matches at 14 bases. Germline values: CDR1 MNHEY, CDR2 SVGEGT. The CDR3 runs 14 residues. After removal of 5 bases from V and 9 bases from J, the junction contained 3 bases not matched to a gene. The CDR3 reads CASSKTSGRGEQFF. DNA of the CDR3: TGTGCCAGCAGTAAGACTAGCGGGAGGGGTGAGCAGTTCTTC.

This clone occurred once. V is TRBV5-1 and J is TRBJ2-2; a weak D match, TRBD1 (6 bases). This CDR3 is built from 13 residues. Germline-derived CDR1 and CDR2 are SGHRS and YFSETQ. V lost 2 bases to trimming and J lost 6 bases, with 8 bases between them. The CDR3 sequence: CASSLQGSGELFF. CDR3 DNA sequence: TGCGCCAGCAGCTTACAGGGCTCCGGGGAGCTGTTTTTT.

The chain joins TRBV27 to TRBJ1-1, with D tentatively TRBD1 (6 bases). Trimming cost V 5 bases and J 3 bases, with 19 bases left between them. In germline, CDR1 is MNHEY, CDR2 SMNVEV (reference sequence). The CDR3 has 16 amino acids. This CDR3 is CASSPRVGGRDTEAFF. CDR3 coding DNA: TGTGCCAGCAGTCCGCGGGTGGGGGGGCGCGACACTGAAGCTTTCTTT.

The chain combines TRBV20-1 with TRBJ1-2; tentatively, D is TRBD1 (6 bases). Germline values: CDR1 DFQATT, CDR2 SNEGSKA (reference sequence). Trimming removed 3 bases at V and 5 bases at J, with 13 bases between. The CDR3 runs to 13 residues. CDR3 sequence (DNA): TGCAGTGCTAGTCCCGGACAGTTATATGGCTACACCTTC. Protein sequence: CSASPGQLYGYTF.

The V and J genes are TRBV5-1 and TRBJ1-2, with 10 bases lining up with TRBD1. V lost 4 bases, J lost 7 bases, and 13 bases stayed unmatched. Germline lookup yields CDR1 SGHRS and CDR2 YFSETQ. The CDR3 contains 16 residues. In DNA, the CDR3 is TGCGCCAGCAGCCCGGACAGGGGGATCTTCTCCTCTGGCTACACCTTC. This translates into CASSPDRGIFSSGYTF.

The V call is TRBV2, the J call TRBJ2-7; 15 nucleotides align to TRBD2. In germline, CDR1 is SNHLY, CDR2 FYNNEI. There are 16 residues in the CDR3. Germline trimming cut 6 bases from V and 6 bases from J; bases unmatched to any gene: 9. The CDR3 is CASRKGLAGGRGEQYF. The DNA of the CDR3 is TGTGCCAGCAGGAAGGGACTAGCGGGAGGAAGAGGCGAGCAGTACTTC.